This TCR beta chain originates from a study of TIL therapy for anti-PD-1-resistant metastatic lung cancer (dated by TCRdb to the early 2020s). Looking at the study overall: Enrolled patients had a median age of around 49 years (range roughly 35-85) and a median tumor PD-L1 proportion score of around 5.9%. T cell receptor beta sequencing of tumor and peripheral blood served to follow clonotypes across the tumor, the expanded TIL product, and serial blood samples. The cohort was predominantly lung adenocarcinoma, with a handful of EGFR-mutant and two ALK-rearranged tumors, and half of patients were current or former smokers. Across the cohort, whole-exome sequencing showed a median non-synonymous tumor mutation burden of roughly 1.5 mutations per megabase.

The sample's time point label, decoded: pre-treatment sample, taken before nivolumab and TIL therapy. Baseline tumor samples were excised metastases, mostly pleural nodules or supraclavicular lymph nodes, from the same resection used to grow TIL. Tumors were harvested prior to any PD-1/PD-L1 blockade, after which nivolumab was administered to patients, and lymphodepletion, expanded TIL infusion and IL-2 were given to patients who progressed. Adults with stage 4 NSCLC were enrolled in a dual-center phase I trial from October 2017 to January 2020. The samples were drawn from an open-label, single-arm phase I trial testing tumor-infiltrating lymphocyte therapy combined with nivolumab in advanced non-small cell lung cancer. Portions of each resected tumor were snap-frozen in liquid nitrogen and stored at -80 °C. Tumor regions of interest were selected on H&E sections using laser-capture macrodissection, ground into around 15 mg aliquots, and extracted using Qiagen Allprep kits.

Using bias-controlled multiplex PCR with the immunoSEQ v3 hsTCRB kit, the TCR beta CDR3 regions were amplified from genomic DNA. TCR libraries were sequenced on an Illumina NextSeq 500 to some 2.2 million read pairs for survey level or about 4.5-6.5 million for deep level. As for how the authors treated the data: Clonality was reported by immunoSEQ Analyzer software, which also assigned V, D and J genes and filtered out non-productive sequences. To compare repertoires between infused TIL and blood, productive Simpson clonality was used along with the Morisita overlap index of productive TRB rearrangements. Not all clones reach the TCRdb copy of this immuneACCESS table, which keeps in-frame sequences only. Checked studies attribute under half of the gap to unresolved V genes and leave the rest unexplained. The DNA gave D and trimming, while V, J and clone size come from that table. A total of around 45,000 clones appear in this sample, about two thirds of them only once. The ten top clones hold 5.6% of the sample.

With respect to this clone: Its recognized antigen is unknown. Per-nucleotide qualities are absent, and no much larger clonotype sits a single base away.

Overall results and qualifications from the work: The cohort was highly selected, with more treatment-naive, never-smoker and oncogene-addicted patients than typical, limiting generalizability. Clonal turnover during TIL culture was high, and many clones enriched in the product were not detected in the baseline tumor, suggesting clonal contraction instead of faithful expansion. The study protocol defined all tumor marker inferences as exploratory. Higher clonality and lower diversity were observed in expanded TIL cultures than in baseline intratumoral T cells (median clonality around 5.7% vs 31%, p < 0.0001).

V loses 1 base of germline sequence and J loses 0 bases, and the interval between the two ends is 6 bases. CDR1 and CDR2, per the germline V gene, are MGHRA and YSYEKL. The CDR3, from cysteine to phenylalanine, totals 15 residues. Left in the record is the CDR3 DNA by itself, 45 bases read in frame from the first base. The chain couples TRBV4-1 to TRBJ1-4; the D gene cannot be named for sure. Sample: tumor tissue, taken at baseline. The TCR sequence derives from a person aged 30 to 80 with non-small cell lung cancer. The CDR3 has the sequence CASSQGLATNEKLFF. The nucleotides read TGCGCCAGCAGCCAAGGGCTGGCAACTAATGAAAAACTGTTTTTT.